The 16 T cell receptor beta chains given below trace back to one sample, sequenced in a study of blood T cell repertoires in COVID-19. TCRdb's table, derived via immunoSEQ multiplex PCR, lists solely in-frame clones and lacks some. The sample holds 90,000 to 110,000 clones, 80% seen once. Sequencing was done on a sample of peripheral blood. All receptors come from a human donor in a cohort sampled during active or convalescent COVID-19.

V gene TRBV4-1 combines with J gene TRBJ2-5; 8 nucleotides agree with TRBD2. Trimming at V came to 6 bases and at J to 5 bases, leaving 11 bases not matched to a gene. This CDR3 has 15 residues. CDR1 MGHRA and CDR2 YSYEKL come from the germline V gene. As DNA, the CDR3 is TGCGCCAGCAGTTCTACGGGGGGGCAGATGGAGACCCAGTACTTC. Translation: CASSSTGGQMETQYF.

CDR3 sequence reads: CASSLAGTQTSYEQYF. CDR3 nucleotide sequence: TGCGCCAGCAGCTTGGCCGGGACACAGACATCCTACGAGCAGTACTTC. The genes are TRBV5-1 and TRBJ2-7, with a possible D match to TRBD1 (6 bases). Trimming removed 0 bases at V and 1 base at J, with 14 bases between. The CDR3 totals 16 residues. Germline lookup yields CDR1 SGHRS and CDR2 YFSETQ.

This clone turned up a few times. This chain links TRBV18 with TRBJ1-4, with D possibly being TRBD1 (5 bases). There are 15 residues in the CDR3. Trimming cost V 5 bases and J 4 bases, with 14 bases left between them. CDR1 and CDR2 (germline): KGHSH, LQKENI. CDR3 in DNA: TGTGCCAGCTCAACCCGGGGGAGACTTAATGAAAAACTGTTTTTT. Its protein is CASSTRGRLNEKLFF.

The V gene is TRBV6-2 or TRBV6-3, the J gene TRBJ1-4; a possible D gene is TRBD1 (6 bases). CDR1 and CDR2 (germline): MNHEY, SVGEGT. The length of the CDR3 is 17 residues. Trimming took 0 bases from V and 7 from J, leaving 18 bases between them. The CDR3 reads CASSYSIQGNRIEKLFF. CDR3 sequence (DNA): TGTGCCAGCAGTTACTCGATACAGGGAAACCGAATTGAAAAACTGTTTTTT.

The chain recombines TRBV29-1 with TRBJ1-2; the match to TRBD1 covers 9 bases. V dropped 4 bases and J dropped 7; count of bases not matched to a gene: 16. This CDR3 is 16 amino acids long. Germline assignment: CDR1 SQVTM and CDR2 ANQGSEA. The CDR3 spells CSVGTRGTGFYSGYTF. The CDR3 DNA follows: TGCAGCGTTGGGACTCGGGGGACAGGGTTCTACTCTGGCTACACCTTC.

The chain combines TRBV19 with TRBJ2-5, with D unclear. CDR3 size: 13 residues. The germline CDR1 and CDR2 sequences are LNHDA and SQIVND (reference sequence). Trimming took off 5 bases at V and 5 bases at J, with 12 bases between the two ends. CDR3 residues: CASSPTGTETQYF. As DNA, the CDR3 is TGTGCCAGTAGTCCGACGGGTACGGAGACCCAGTACTTC.

This chain joins TRBV7-9 and TRBJ1-2; weak D call: TRBD1 (5 bases). Per the germline V gene, CDR1 is SEHNR and CDR2 is FQNEAQ (reference sequence). The CDR3 spans 13 residues. The V end lost 6 bases, the J end lost 8 bases, and 16 bases lay between the germline ends. For the CDR3, the DNA is TGTGCCAGCAGTGGTACGGGACTCGTGGGCTACACCTTC. It translates to CASSGTGLVGYTF. Full variable domain (outside the CDR3, taken from reference TRBV7-9 and TRBJ1-2): DTGVSQNPRHKITKRGQNVTFRCDPISEHNRLYWYRQTLGQGPEFLTYFQNEAQLEKSRLLSDRFSAERPKGSFSTLEIQRTEQGDSAMYLCASSGTGLVGYTFGSGTRLTVV.

V and J are TRBV6-6 and TRBJ2-2; 10 bases map to TRBD1. Trimming cost V 6 bases and J 6 bases; bases outside gene matches: 7. Germline CDR1 reads MNHNY; CDR2 reads SVGAGI (reference sequence). The CDR3 loop spans 15 amino acids. CDR3 residues: CASRRGQGGAGELFF. In DNA, the CDR3 is TGTGCCAGCAGGAGAGGACAGGGGGGCGCCGGGGAGCTGTTTTTT.

A single count supports this clone. The V gene is TRBV5-4, the J gene TRBJ1-1; a weak D match, TRBD1 (6 bases). The CDR3 has 13 amino acids. Trimming took 5 bases from V and 8 from J, leaving 16 bases between them. Germline lookup yields CDR1 SGHNT and CDR2 YYREEE (reference sequence). In DNA form, the CDR3 reads TGTGCCAGCAGTCCGGTAACAGGGCAAGAAGCTTTCTTT. Protein product: CASSPVTGQEAFF.

This rearrangement joins TRBV28 to TRBJ1-2; D gene ambiguous. CDR1 and CDR2 from the germline V gene are MDHEN and SYDVKM. V gave up 10 bases and J gave up 7 bases, with 19 bases separating them. The CDR3 totals 13 residues. The CDR3, as DNA: TGTGCCACTCGACGGGAGTACGTTGGTGGCTACACCTTC. Its protein is CATRREYVGGYTF.

The genes are TRBV5-8 and TRBJ1-3; TRBD1 matches at 7 bases. The germline V gene has CDR1 SGHTS and CDR2 YDEGEE. The CDR3 is made up of 15 amino acids. The junction had 4 bases not matched to a gene; V was cut back by 4 bases and J by 0 bases. The CDR3 bases are TGTGCCAGCAGCAGGCAGGGGGTCTCTGGAAACACCATATATTTT. It translates to CASSRQGVSGNTIYF. The entire variable domain, with the rest obtained from reference TRBV5-8 and TRBJ1-3, is as follows: EAGVTQSPTHLIKTRGQQATLRCSPISGHTSVYWYQQALGLGLQFLLWYDEGEERNRGNFPPRFSGRQFPNYSSELNVNALELEDSALYLCASSRQGVSGNTIYFGEGSWLTVV.

The chain uses TRBV10-1 and TRBJ2-1; D possibly corresponds to TRBD2 (7 bases). CDR3 size: 16 residues. The V gene lost 5 bases and the J gene lost 10 bases, with 24 bases spanning the gap. In germline, CDR1 is WNHNN, CDR2 SYGVQD (reference sequence). CDR3 protein: CASSPPGGGGLREQFF. The CDR3 coding sequence is TGCGCCAGCAGTCCCCCCGGGGGAGGGGGGCTAAGGGAGCAGTTCTTC.

The chain uses TRBV11-2 and TRBJ1-4; 12 bases agree with TRBD1. The germline V gene has CDR1 SGHAT and CDR2 FQNNGV. The junction had 10 bases not matched to a gene; V was cut back by 5 bases and J by 3 bases. The length of the CDR3 is 18 residues. CDR3 protein: CASSPWGQGARANEKLFF. CDR3 bases: TGTGCCAGCAGCCCCTGGGGACAGGGGGCAAGGGCTAATGAAAAACTGTTTTTT. Supplemented by reference TRBV11-2 and TRBJ1-4, the full variable domain reads EAGVAQSPRYKIIEKRQSVAFWCNPISGHATLYWYQQILGQGPKLLIQFQNNGVVDDSQLPKDRFSAERLKGVDSTLKIQPAKLEDSAVYLCASSPWGQGARANEKLFFGSGTQLSVL.

The rearrangement joins TRBV6-5 to TRBJ1-6; 8 positions match TRBD1. The germline V gene has CDR1 MNHEY and CDR2 SVGAGI. This CDR3 has 15 residues. V lost 5 bases, J lost 9 bases, and 9 bases stayed unmatched. As DNA, the CDR3 is TGTGCCAGCAGTAGGTCCGGGACAGGTATTTCACCCCTCCACTTT. This translates into CASSRSGTGISPLHF.

The chain links TRBV2 to TRBJ1-2, with TRBD1 as a possible D gene (6 bases). Trimming stripped 5 bases from V and 5 bases from J, with 12 bases between. Germline assignment: CDR1 SNHLY and CDR2 FYNNEI. The CDR3 totals 13 residues. The CDR3 is CASSRGQTYGYTF. The DNA for the CDR3 is TGTGCCAGCAGTAGAGGACAGACGTATGGCTACACCTTC.

V is TRBV28 and J is TRBJ1-6; 8 nucleotides agree with TRBD1. The V and J ends lost 3 bases and 3 bases, in that order; junction bases with no gene match: 7. The CDR3 loop spans 17 amino acids. Germline CDR1 MDHEN, CDR2 SYDVKM. The CDR3 nucleotides read TGTGCCAGCAGTTTTTTGACAGGGGCTAACTATAATTCACCCCTCCACTTT. Translation: CASSFLTGANYNSPLHF. Full variable domain (remainder filled in from reference TRBV28 and TRBJ1-6): DVKVTQSSRYLVKRTGEKVFLECVQDMDHENMFWYRQDPGLGLRLIYFSYDVKMKEKGDIPEGYSVSREKKERFSLILESASTNQTSMYLCASSFLTGANYNSPLHFGNGTRLTVT.